This TCR beta chain was sequenced for a study of molecular identifiers for immune sequencing clone quantification. It was with previously described methods and listed TCR primers that bulk TCR libraries were made. A single record per CDR3 protein comes from TCRdb applying MiXCR to the PCR reads. The repertoire holds approximately 54,000 distinct CDR3 sequences, with roughly 24% as singletons. In the case of this clonotype: A read error is possible here, since a much larger clone lies one base away.

The authors gated naive CD8 T cells as CD8+CD4-CCR7+CD45RA+ for sorting. The specimen was naive CD8+ T cells from blood, with Jurkat cell RNA spiked in. This sample's subset: FACS-sorted CD8+CD4-CCR7+CD45RA+ naive T cells. The clonotype comes from a human donor in good health. Some libraries in this study had Jurkat cell RNA spiked in.

CDR3 amino acids: CASSPSRRTEVFF. The CDR3 coding sequence is TGTGCCAGCAGCCCCAGTCGGAGGACTGAAGTTTTCTTT. The chain links TRBV7-8 to TRBJ1-1; no definite D call. The germline V gene has CDR1 SGHVS and CDR2 FQNEAQ. CDR3 length equals 13 residues. The full variable domain, completed using reference TRBV7-8 and TRBJ1-1, is GAGVSQSPRYKVAKRGQDVALRCDPISGHVSLFWYQQALGQGPEFLTYFQNEAQLDKSGLPSDRFFAERPEGSVSTLKIQRTQQEDSAVYLCASSPSRRTEVFFGQGTRLTVV.